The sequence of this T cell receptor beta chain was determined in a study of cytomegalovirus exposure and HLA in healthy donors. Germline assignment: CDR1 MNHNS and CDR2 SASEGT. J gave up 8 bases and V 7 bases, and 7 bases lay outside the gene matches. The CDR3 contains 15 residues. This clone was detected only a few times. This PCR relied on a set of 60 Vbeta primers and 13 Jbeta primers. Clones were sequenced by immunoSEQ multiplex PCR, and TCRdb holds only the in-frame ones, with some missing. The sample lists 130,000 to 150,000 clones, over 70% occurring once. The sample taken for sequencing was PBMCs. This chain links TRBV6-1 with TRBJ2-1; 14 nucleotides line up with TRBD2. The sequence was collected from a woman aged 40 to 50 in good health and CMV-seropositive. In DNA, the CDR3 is TGTGCCAGCAACAGACTAGCGGGGGGGCCCCATGAGCAGTTCTTC. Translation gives CASNRLAGGPHEQFF.